One sample yielded the 15 T cell receptor beta chains listed below, sequenced in a study of CD8+ T cells in alopecia areata. cDNA reverse transcribed from extracted RNA served as the sequencing template. Sequencing was performed with immunoSEQ multiplex PCR; in TCRdb, only in-frame clones are kept and a portion is missing. Among about 200,000 clones listed, just over 55% were seen once. Sequencing used CD8+ T cells sorted from blood. These receptors all stem from a human donor in good health.

The CDR3 nucleotides are TGTGCCAGCAGCTTAGGGAACCGGGGACTTCCCCGCCAAGAGACCCAGTACTTC. Residues: CASSLGNRGLPRQETQYF. The rearrangement links TRBV7-2 to TRBJ2-5, with D tentatively TRBD2 (6 bases). The ends were cut back, 1 base at V and 1 base at J, with 19 bases in the middle. Germline V lookup: CDR1 SGHTA, CDR2 FQGNSA. The length of the CDR3 is 18 residues.

The rearrangement uses TRBV29-1 and TRBJ1-1; D gene unclear. From germline, CDR1 is SQVTM and CDR2 ANQGSEA. The CDR3 sequence is 11 residues long. V was cut by 7 bases and J by 3 bases, with 9 bases left in between. The CDR3 spells CSGRDYTEAFF. In DNA, the CDR3 is TGCAGCGGACGAGACTACACTGAAGCTTTCTTT.

The V call is TRBV25-1, the J call TRBJ2-5; D unresolved. The germline V gene encodes CDR1 MGHDK and CDR2 SYGVNS. V lost 1 base and J lost 2, with 8 bases in between. This CDR3 is built from 14 residues. The DNA of the CDR3 is TGTGCCAGCAGTGAATCTGTACCTCAAGAGACCCAGTACTTC. Amino acid sequence: CASSESVPQETQYF.

This clone was seen once. This sequence joins TRBV12-5 and TRBJ1-1; D is undetermined. The CDR3 contains 12 residues. Germline values: CDR1 LGHNT, CDR2 FRNRAP. V was trimmed by 7 bases and J by 2 bases, leaving 8 bases between them. In nucleotides, the CDR3 is TGTGCTAGTGCCCCGACCAACACTGAAGCTTTCTTT. Translated, it gives CASAPTNTEAFF.

A few counts support this clone. The V gene is TRBV13, the J gene TRBJ2-7; possibly TRBD2 for D (6 bases). The V gene's germline CDR1 is PRHDT and CDR2 FYEKMQ (reference sequence). The CDR3 consists of 12 residues. The V and J ends lost 0 bases and 8 bases respectively, with 8 bases between them. In DNA form, the CDR3 reads TGTGCCAGCAGCTTAGGGGAGGGCCAGCAGTACTTC. As protein: CASSLGEGQQYF. Filled out from reference TRBV13 and TRBJ2-7, the complete variable domain reads AAGVIQSPRHLIKEKRETATLKCYPIPRHDTVYWYQQGPGQDPQFLISFYEKMQSDKGSIPDRFSAQQFSDYHSELNMSSLELGDSALYFCASSLGEGQQYFGPGTRLTVT.

This rearrangement joins TRBV4-2 to TRBJ2-3; 11 bases fit TRBD2. Germline V lookup: CDR1 LGHNA, CDR2 YNFKEQ. With V trimmed by 1 base and J by 4 bases, 4 bases remained unmatched. The CDR3 covers 16 residues. The CDR3 protein is CASSQANSGGADTQYF. DNA for the CDR3: TGTGCCAGCAGCCAAGCCAATAGCGGGGGGGCAGATACGCAGTATTTT.

The chain joins TRBV29-1 to TRBJ2-5; 8 bases are shared with TRBD1. With V trimmed by 7 bases and J by 5 bases, 12 bases remained unmatched. The CDR3 has 14 residues. Per germline, CDR1 SQVTM and CDR2 ANQGSEA. CDR3 protein: CSGQGQDLIETQYF. In DNA form, the CDR3 reads TGCAGCGGGCAGGGACAGGACCTCATTGAGACCCAGTACTTC.

This chain connects TRBV20-1 to TRBJ1-2, with a weak D call TRBD1 (5 bases). Germline CDR1 DFQATT, CDR2 SNEGSKA (reference sequence). The length of the CDR3 is 11 residues. V lost 4 bases and J lost 6, with 9 bases in between. The CDR3 DNA reads as TGCAGTGCTAACAGGATCGATGGCTACACCTTC. Amino acids: CSANRIDGYTF.

The chain uses TRBV5-6 and TRBJ2-1, with D unresolved. The length of the CDR3 is 12 residues. V shed 5 bases and J shed 7 bases, with 10 bases lying between them. Germline V gene sequence: CDR1 SGHDT, CDR2 YYEEEE. The CDR3 sequence is CASRISGNEQFF. The CDR3 DNA sequence: TGTGCCAGCAGGATCTCGGGTAATGAGCAGTTCTTC. Supplemented by reference TRBV5-6 and TRBJ2-1, the full variable domain reads DAGVTQSPTHLIKTRGQQVTLRCSPKSGHDTVSWYQQALGQGPQFIFQYYEEEERQRGNFPDRFSGHQFPNYSSELNVNALLLGDSALYLCASRISGNEQFFGPGTRLTVL.

The V call is TRBV7-9, the J call TRBJ2-1, with D possibly being TRBD1 (6 bases). The CDR3 has 15 residues. Deletions cut 1 base from V and 6 bases from J, with 13 bases between. Per germline, CDR1 SEHNR and CDR2 FQNEAQ (reference sequence). CDR3 sequence: CASSLVEGRGNEQFF. DNA for the CDR3: TGTGCCAGCAGCTTAGTAGAGGGCAGGGGCAATGAGCAGTTCTTC.

This sequence joins TRBV14 and TRBJ2-1; D may be TRBD1 (6 bases). The CDR3 is 15 residues long. CDR1 is SGHDN and CDR2 is FVKESK in the germline V gene. Trimming left V 4 bases short and J 1 base short, with 11 bases between. CDR3 in DNA: TGTGCCAGCAGCCCTCCACAGGGATCCTACAATGAGCAGTTCTTC. Amino acids: CASSPPQGSYNEQFF.

The chain employs TRBV29-1 and TRBJ2-7; 8 positions match TRBD1. Germline V CDR1 and CDR2: SQVTM, ANQGSEA. This CDR3 has 12 amino acids. The ends lost 4 bases at V and 2 bases at J; junction bases unmatched: 1. CDR3 residues: CSVGTGTYEQYF. The DNA for the CDR3 is TGCAGCGTTGGGACAGGGACCTACGAGCAGTACTTC.

This clone was detected only a few times. The chain has TRBV6-4 and TRBJ1-2, with a possible D match to TRBD1 (5 bases). CDR1 MRHNA and CDR2 SNTAGT come from the germline V gene. The CDR3 length is 12 residues. Trimming removed 7 bases at V and 2 bases at J, with 8 bases between. CDR3 region: CASTDRNYGYTF. CDR3 nucleotides: TGTGCCAGCACCGACAGAAACTATGGCTACACCTTC.

There are a few counts of this clone. This chain connects TRBV7-9 to TRBJ2-1; D call uncertain. Trimming left V 5 bases short and J 3 bases short, with 14 bases between. The germline gives CDR1 SEHNR, CDR2 FQNEAQ (reference sequence). The CDR3 runs to 15 residues. CDR3 in amino acids: CASSREASGYNEQFF. The CDR3 DNA reads TGTGCCAGCAGCCGAGAGGCATCGGGCTACAATGAGCAGTTCTTC.

The CDR3 DNA reads TGCGCCAGCAGCCAAGATTCTTCCTGGGACCGTGATGGCTACACCTTC. It translates to CASSQDSSWDRDGYTF. The chain combines TRBV4-1 with TRBJ1-2; tentative D call: TRBD1 (5 bases). The V gene lost 0 bases and the J gene lost 6 bases, with 17 bases spanning the gap. Per germline, CDR1 MGHRA and CDR2 YSYEKL. The CDR3 has 16 residues.